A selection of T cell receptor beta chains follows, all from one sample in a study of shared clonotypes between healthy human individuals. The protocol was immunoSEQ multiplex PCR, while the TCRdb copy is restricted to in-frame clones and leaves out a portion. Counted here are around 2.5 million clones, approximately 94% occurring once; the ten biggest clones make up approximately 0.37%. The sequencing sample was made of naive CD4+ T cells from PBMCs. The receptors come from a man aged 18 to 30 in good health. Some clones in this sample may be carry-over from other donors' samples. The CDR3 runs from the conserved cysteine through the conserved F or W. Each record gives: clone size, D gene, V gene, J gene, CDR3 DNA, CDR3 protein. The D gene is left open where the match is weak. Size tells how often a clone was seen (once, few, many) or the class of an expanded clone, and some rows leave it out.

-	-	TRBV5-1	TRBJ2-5	TGCGCCAGCAGCCCCACGAAAGGGAATCAAGAGACCCAGTACTTC	CASSPTKGNQETQYF
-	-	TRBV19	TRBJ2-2	TGTGCCAGTAGTAGATTCGTAGCGGAGTATACCGGGGAGCTGTTTTTT	CASSRFVAEYTGELFF
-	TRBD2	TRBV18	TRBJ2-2	TGTGCCAGCTCACCACGCCAGGGCATTACTAGCGGTGGGACCGGGGAGCTGTTTTTT	CASSPRQGITSGGTGELFF
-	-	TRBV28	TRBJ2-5	TGTGCCAGCAGTCGGAGGGGATTCAAGACCCAGTACTTC	CASSRRGFKTQYF
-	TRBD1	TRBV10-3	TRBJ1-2	TGTGCCATCAAGTTAGAGGGGGCGGCCTATGGCTACACCTTC	CAIKLEGAAYGYTF
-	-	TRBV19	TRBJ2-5	TGTGCCAGTCGCGTAAGGGAGACCCAGTACTTC	CASRVRETQYF
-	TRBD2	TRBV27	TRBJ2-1	TGTGCCAGCAGTTTAATCGAGCGGGAGCGAGGGGAGCAGTTCTTC	CASSLIERERGEQFF
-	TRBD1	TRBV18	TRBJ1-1	TGTGCCAGCTCACCGGGACAGCAGAACACTGAAGCTTTCTTT	CASSPGQQNTEAFF
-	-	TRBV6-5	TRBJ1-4	TGTGCCAGCAGTTACAACAGATACAATGAAAAACTGTTTTTT	CASSYNRYNEKLFF
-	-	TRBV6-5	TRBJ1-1	TGTGCCAGCAGTTACTCGAGTGGGGGGGTCACTGAAGCTTTCTTT	CASSYSSGGVTEAFF
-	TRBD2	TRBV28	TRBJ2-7	TGTGCCAGCATCGGACTAGCGGGAGTATACGAGCAGTACTTC	CASIGLAGVYEQYF
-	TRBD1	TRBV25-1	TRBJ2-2	TGTGCCAGCAGTGACAGACAGGGGGCAAACACCGGGGAGCTGTTTTTT	CASSDRQGANTGELFF
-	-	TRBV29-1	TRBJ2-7	TGCAGCGTAACAACCACCTACGAGCAGTACTTC	CSVTTTYEQYF
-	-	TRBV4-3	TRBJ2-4	TGCGCCAGCAGCCAATCAGGACCTCCAAGGATGGACATTCAGTACTTC	CASSQSGPPRMDIQYF
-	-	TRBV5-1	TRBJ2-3	TGCGCCAGCAGCTTGTTGGATGTTCCCACAGATACGCAGTATTTT	CASSLLDVPTDTQYF
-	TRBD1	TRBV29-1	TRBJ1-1	TGCAGCTCGTGGACAGGGAGGGGGACTGAAGCTTTCTTT	CSSWTGRGTEAFF
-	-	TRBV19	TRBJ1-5	TGTGCCAGTAGTATAGGGGTTTCGGGTTACAATCAGCCCCAGCATTTT	CASSIGVSGYNQPQHF
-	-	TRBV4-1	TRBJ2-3	TGCGCCAGCAGTCGTACTCCAGCCGCCCAGGATACGCAGTATTTT	CASSRTPAAQDTQYF
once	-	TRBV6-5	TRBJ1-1	TGTGCCAGCACCTCCTTAAGTTGGGGGAACACTGAAGCTTTCTTT	CASTSLSWGNTEAFF
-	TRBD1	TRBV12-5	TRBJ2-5	TGTGCTAGTGGTTTGGTATTGTGGGACAGGGGGTTTTCCGTAGAGACCCAGTACTTC	CASGLVLWDRGFSVETQYF
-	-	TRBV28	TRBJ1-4	TGTGCCAGCAGTTTATGGCAGTCAACTAATGAAAAACTGTTTTTT	CASSLWQSTNEKLFF
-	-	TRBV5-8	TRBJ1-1	TGTGCCAGCAGCTTGGAACAGGCTAGAAACACTGAAGCTTTCTTT	CASSLEQARNTEAFF
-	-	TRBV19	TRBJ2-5	TGTGCCAGTAGTCGCGAACAGGGGACTAGACTCCAAGAGACCCAGTACTTC	CASSREQGTRLQETQYF
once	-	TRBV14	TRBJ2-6	TGTGCCAGCAGCTTCACCGGGGCCAACGTCCTGACTTTC	CASSFTGANVLTF
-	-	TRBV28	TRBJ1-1	TGTGCCAGCAGTCCCTATCCCCGAGGGACTGAAGCTTTCTTT	CASSPYPRGTEAFF
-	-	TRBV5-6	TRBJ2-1	TGTGCCAGCAGCTTTCTCCCAGGAGGATTATACAATGAGCAGTTCTTC	CASSFLPGGLYNEQFF
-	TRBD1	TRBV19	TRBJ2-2	TGTGCCAGTAGTACTCGGGACAGGAGCTACGGGGAGCTGTTTTTT	CASSTRDRSYGELFF
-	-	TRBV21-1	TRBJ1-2	TGTGCCAGCAGCAAAGAAAGGAAAAACAGGGGGCCTAACTATGGCTACACCTTC	CASSKERKNRGPNYGYTF
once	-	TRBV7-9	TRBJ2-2	TGTGCCAGCAGCCCTTACGGCCAGAACACCGGGGAGCTGTTTTTT	CASSPYGQNTGELFF
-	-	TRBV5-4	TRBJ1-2	TGTGCCAGCAGCTCTACAGGGACGAGCCCCTATGGCTACACCTTC	CASSSTGTSPYGYTF
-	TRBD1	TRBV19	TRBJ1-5	TGTGCCAGTACCCTAACAGGGGGCCCAAATCAGCCCCAGCATTTT	CASTLTGGPNQPQHF
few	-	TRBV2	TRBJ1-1	TGTGCCAGCAGGCAGTCCAACACTGAAGCTTTCTTT	CASRQSNTEAFF
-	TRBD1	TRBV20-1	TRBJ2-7	TGCAGTGCACCGGGACAGGGGGAACAGTACTTC	CSAPGQGEQYF
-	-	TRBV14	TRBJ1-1	TGTGCCAGCCGGAAGGGGAGAGTGAACACTGAAGCTTTCTTT	CASRKGRVNTEAFF
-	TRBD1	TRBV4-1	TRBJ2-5	TGCGCCAGCAGCCTAACGACAGGGCAAGAGACCCAGTACTTC	CASSLTTGQETQYF
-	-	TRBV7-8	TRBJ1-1	TGTGCCAGCAGCTTATCCCTGGCAGGGTCGAACACTGAAGCTTTCTTT	CASSLSLAGSNTEAFF
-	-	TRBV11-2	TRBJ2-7	TGTGCCAGCAGCTTAGAGGTGGACTACGAGCAGTACTTC	CASSLEVDYEQYF
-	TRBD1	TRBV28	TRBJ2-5	TGTGCCAGCAGTTTCGAGTCCAGGGGGCAAGAGACCCAGTACTTC	CASSFESRGQETQYF
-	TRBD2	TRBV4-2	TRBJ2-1	TGTGCCAGCAGCCCGGGACTAGCGGGTCCCTCTGAGCAGTTCTTC	CASSPGLAGPSEQFF
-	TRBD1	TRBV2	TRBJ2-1	TGTGCCAGCAGTCGCCCTACAGGGGGGAAGCGTTACAATGAGCAGTTCTTC	CASSRPTGGKRYNEQFF
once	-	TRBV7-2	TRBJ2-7	TGTGCCAGCAGCCGCGGGCCGCCTGCCGAGCAGTACTTC	CASSRGPPAEQYF